The source of this T cell receptor beta chain is a study of T-cell memory formation after mild COVID-19. In the study overall: Largely, the TCR clusters proved donor specific.

The table lists this clonotype with a few counts. Its matching antigen is unknown. The authors produced TCR alpha and TCR beta cDNA libraries with sample barcodes and UMIs by 5'RACE using constant-segment primers. TCRdb recomputed calls from the 5' RACE reads with MiXCR, one row per CDR3 protein. The table records about 270,000 distinct CDR3 sequences, more than 15% of them present only once. Germline V gives CDR1 MGHRA, CDR2 YSYEKL. Between the trimmed V and J ends, which lost 0 bases and 0 bases, there was a span of 12 bases. This CDR3 contains 17 residues. Study findings and constraints: Largely, contracting CD4+ clones fell within CM and EM, and contracting CD8+ clones within EMRA. Nothing showed for sure that second-wave clones peaking on day 37 were SARS-CoV-2 specific.

Sequencing input: PBMCs or a T cell subset sorted from them (not recorded which). The chain recombines TRBV4-1 with TRBJ1-3; D unclear. The clonotype was recovered from a man younger than 35 who had mild COVID-19 (a few samples of this study predate the infection). Cell type and time point are not known. In nucleotides, the CDR3 is TGCGCCAGCAGCCAAGATCCTAGGAGGGACTCTGGAAACACCATATATTTT. Translation gives CASSQDPRRDSGNTIYF.